The present entry profiles one T cell receptor (beta chain) with its context. Its antigen remains unidentified. This specimen belongs to a study of T-cell reconstitution after alpha-beta-depleted transplantation in children. Unique molecular identifiers were used to barcode this TCRbeta library. TCRdb recomputed calls from the PCR reads with MiXCR, one row per CDR3 protein. This sample carries 45,000 to 70,000 distinct CDR3 sequences, 40% to 45% of them seen once, and the ten largest clones take less than 98%. Findings and limits, study-wide: About two months after transplant, alpha-beta T cells reportedly came from several hundred expanded graft clones. For some patients, TCRbeta diversity was high at day 60 because of recipient T cells and thymic progenitors that survived.

V trimming: 7 bases; J trimming: 4 bases; junction bases outside the gene matches: 9. The CDR3 sequence is 14 residues long. Germline V gene lookup returns CDR1 MNHEY and CDR2 SVGEGT. The source was PBMCs, mostly from graft donor cells, collected 360 days after TCRalphabeta/CD19-depleted stem cell transplant. The sequence was collected from a male patient aged 5 to 17 who had a stem cell transplant for acute lymphoblastic leukemia, so the T cells may come from the graft donor. This chain joins TRBV6-2 or TRBV6-3 and TRBJ1-2; 7 nucleotides match TRBD1. This CDR3 is CASTRGGASYGYTF. In DNA form, the CDR3 reads TGTGCCAGCACCAGAGGGGGCGCAAGCTATGGCTACACCTTC.